This T cell receptor (beta chain) emerged from a study of blood T cells in healthy people across ages (dated by TCRdb to about 2015). With respect to the entire study: In model experiments, template switching captured about one uniquely barcoded TCR beta cDNA molecule for every two T cells. Age-related changes in TCR beta repertoire diversity were measured in the study by deep sequencing normalized with unique cDNA molecular identifiers. The donors were divided into four age groups: young (average around 17 years), middle-aged (around 41), aged (approximately 62) and long-lived (around 80). Using the same blood draw, the study looked at two additional independent replicas of 1 million unique cDNA reads for two donors, one aged 18 to 30 and the other aged 80 or older. The research as a whole found: There was a strong correlation between observed TCR beta diversity and the percentage of naive T cells measured by flow cytometry. Observed TCR beta diversity per million T cells fell roughly linearly with age, and a significant reduction was already apparent by age roughly 40. Since profiling was done on bulk unsorted PBMCs, naive and antigen-experienced compartments could not be conclusively compared. Because donor CMV infection status was unknown, age-related changes in expanded clonotypes were potentially confounded. Estimates of total diversity from one million sequenced T cells were regarded as lower bounds and underestimates. Compared with the aged group, the long-lived group had more naive CD4+ T cells, fewer expanded clones and increased TCR diversity, suggesting age selection.

From a lookup of the germline V gene, CDR1 and CDR2 are MNHEY and SVGEGT. For this chain, trimming is 2 bases at the V end and 6 bases at the J end, and the number of junction bases without a gene match is 24. Counted from cysteine to phenylalanine, this CDR3 has 20 amino acids. The CDR3 DNA has 60 bases and is translated from base 1. Systemically healthy Caucasian individuals from Russia, 35 to 50 in total and aged about 6 to 100 years, were included as donors. Each donor gave 9 to 10 milliliters of peripheral blood, collected into EDTA-treated Vacutainer tubes. Ficoll-Paque density-gradient centrifugation was used to isolate PBMCs, with at least 6 million per sample. Trizol reagent was used to extract total RNA from the PBMCs, yielding at least 6 micrograms per sample. For every donor, flow cytometry on a PBMC aliquot measured the percentage of naive CD45RAhigh/CD27high T cells. The library was built by means of 5' RACE. Sequencer: Illumina HiSeq 2500. The second PCR ran for roughly 7 to 12 cycles and used a J-beta primer mix along with a sample-barcoded 5' primer. A template-switch 5' adaptor carrying 12 random nucleotides introduced a unique molecular identifier onto each TCR beta cDNA molecule. Each sample yielded at least 2.5 million CDR3-containing paired-end reads. First-strand cDNA synthesis was performed from all RNA using the Mint cDNA synthesis kit, with priming by a TRBC-specific oligonucleotide. Following uracil-DNA glycosylase treatment, a first 18-cycle PCR with universal primers M1SS and BC2_uni_R was performed on all cDNA. In the authors' own workflow: For normalization, 1 million high-quality reads were randomly selected from each sample, with every read carrying a distinct molecular identifier. Reads with shared molecular identifiers were discarded instead of being binned into consensus sequences. MiTCR, with a Q25 quality threshold and the strictest error-elimination algorithm, was used for CDR3 identification, clonotype clustering and error correction. Lower-bound total TCR beta diversity was estimated with a nonparametric unseen species model using Euler transformation. TCRdb cleaned the public reads at Q25 with fastp, built clones with MiXCR and kept in-frame beta chains. Entries are consolidated by CDR3 protein sequence, retaining the most common genes and DNA. The V and J calls and clone size come from TCRdb's table, not from the authors' own analysis. This sample lists around 500,000 distinct CDR3 sequences; about 26% were detected once. The leading ten clones occupy about 3.3% of the sample.

This clonotype was seen repeatedly, ten times or more. It has no known antigen specificity. Base qualities are missing; no much larger clone stands one base away. The same data also contributed to another study, on T cells of mothers and their children. From that second study: Nine systemically healthy Caucasian individuals served as donors, namely three mothers together with their six children. cDNA synthesis used all of the extracted RNA, with approximately 1.6 ug of RNA in each 15 ul reaction. In the second PCR, the M1S primer introduced both the sample barcodes and 2-4 random nucleotides. More than 9 million TCR beta CDR3 reads were obtained from each mother, and 2.5 million to 3.5 million reads were obtained from each child. In both related and unrelated pairs, thymic selection shapes the output of TCR recombination in a similar way, with inherited differences having only a minor effect. Normalized repertoire overlap was always slightly but never significantly higher in related than unrelated mother-child pairs. No persistent microchimeric T cell clones were detected, at a sensitivity of roughly 99 clones per million clonotypes. Deep NGS was used in the study to compare the TCR beta repertoires of mothers and children and to look for features that separate related mother-child pairs from unrelated individuals. Mothers averaged about 40 +/- 4 years of age and children averaged about 10 +/- 4 years. After adapters were ligated using NEBNext reagents, the libraries underwent 100+100 nt paired-end sequencing on an Illumina HiSeq 2000. To avoid cross-contamination, the mother libraries and the child libraries were prepared a month apart and sequenced in separate runs. For each donor, somewhere between roughly 500,000 and 2,100,000 distinct TCR beta clonotypes were identified. Naive TCR beta clonotypes were estimated from low-frequency clonotypes matched to each donor's FACS-determined naive share, without sorting.

The specimen sequenced was blood. The sequence derives from a boy between 2 and 10 years old in good health. The chain was built from TRBV6-2 or TRBV6-3 and TRBJ1-1; 7 central nucleotides agree with TRBD1. The CDR3 amino acid sequence is: CASSYIQSSPVRGYGPEAFF. Here is the DNA: TGTGCCAGCAGTTACATCCAGTCATCTCCCGTCAGGGGGTATGGGCCTGAAGCTTTCTTT.